This T cell receptor (beta chain) comes out of a study of cytomegalovirus exposure and HLA in healthy donors. Findings and caveats of the study: The CMV antigen specificity of a few CMV-associated chains was confirmed through in vitro analysis.

Produced via immunoSEQ multiplex PCR; TCRdb's table is partial and in-frame only. Of roughly 150,000 clones listed, around 90% are singletons. After removal of 4 bases from V and 5 bases from J, the junction contained 6 bases not matched to a gene. CDR3 size: 15 residues. CDR1 is MNHEY, CDR2 SVGAGI, per germline. As to this clone: Its antigen is not identified.

What was sequenced was PBMCs. The V and J genes are TRBV6-5 and TRBJ2-3; 10 bases are shared with TRBD1. The sequence came from a man aged 18 to 30 in good health and CMV-seronegative. CDR3 bases: TGTGCCAGCAGTTGGACAGGGGGGTTTAGAGATACGCAGTATTTT. Translation: CASSWTGGFRDTQYF.